This TCR beta chain comes out of a study of technical replicates of blood from several donors. Only in-frame clones appear in the TCRdb table, and some are missing; sequencing was by immunoSEQ multiplex PCR. The repertoire has 100,000 or so clones, approximately 95% of them found once; the top ten carry around 0.21%. This clonotype originated in a human donor in good health. Material for sequencing was T cells isolated from PBMCs.

This CDR3 reads CASSVGLPRAQFF. CDR3 DNA: TGTGCCAGCAGCGTAGGACTACCGAGGGCGCAGTTCTTC. V is TRBV9 and J is TRBJ2-1, with D tentatively TRBD2 (5 bases). The CDR3 runs 13 residues. Trimming took off 0 bases at V and 12 bases at J, with 13 bases between the two ends. Germline CDR1 SGDLS, CDR2 YYNGEE.